The rows below give T cell receptor beta chains drawn from one sample of a study of T cells after yellow fever vaccination. One entry per CDR3 protein, called by TCRdb with MiXCR from the 5' RACE reads. The profile shows 230,000 or so distinct CDR3 sequences, about 3.7% of them singletons. The source was PBMCs, collected 15 days after the yellow fever booster vaccination. The receptors were gathered from a young man who received the YFV17D yellow fever vaccine. CDR3s include the opening cysteine and the closing phenylalanine or tryptophan. A D gene is named only where the DNA matches it firmly.

>TRBV5-1|TRBJ1-6|-
CASSIIPGTETSNSPLHF
>TRBV12-3/TRBV12-4|TRBJ2-3|TRBD1
CASSFKTGDFLTDTQYF
>TRBV4-1|TRBJ2-3|-
CASSFATDTQYF
>TRBV7-2|TRBJ1-2|-
CASSFSRDINYGYTF
>TRBV5-8|TRBJ2-7|-
CASSSSLVGYEQYF
>TRBV11-2|TRBJ2-2|-
CASSQDVSTGELFF
>TRBV12-3/TRBV12-4|TRBJ1-1|TRBD1
CASGGSSLNTEAFF
>TRBV14|TRBJ1-4|TRBD1
CASSQNTGGNEKLFF
>TRBV6-5|TRBJ1-2|TRBD1
CASSYVTGGYGYTF
>TRBV12-3/TRBV12-4|TRBJ1-3|-
CASSSRSYIGGSTIYF
>TRBV18|TRBJ1-1|-
CASSPFPGGETEAFF
>TRBV5-4|TRBJ2-6|-
CASSSKAETSGANVLTF
>TRBV20-1|TRBJ2-1|-
CSARGGQVNEQFF
>TRBV5-1|TRBJ2-3|-
CASSFSGWGTDTQYF
>TRBV5-1|TRBJ2-3|TRBD1
CAGRQGSTDTQYF
>TRBV10-3|TRBJ2-1|TRBD2
CAIKVSGGSYNEQFF
>TRBV4-1|TRBJ1-5|-
CASSQASNSNQPQHF
>TRBV5-4|TRBJ2-2|TRBD2
CASSSGLAGATGELFF
>TRBV27|TRBJ2-1|-
CATQGYNEQFF
>TRBV20-1|TRBJ2-1|TRBD1
CSARDGRTGAYNEQFF
>TRBV12-3/TRBV12-4|TRBJ1-4|-
CASRLGRATGREKLFF